This note documents a single T cell receptor (beta chain) sequence. This clonotype was counted between two and nine times. Its recognized antigen is unknown. No quality values exist for individual bases; no much larger clone is one base distant. This sample was taken from a study of T-cell memory formation after mild COVID-19 (dated by TCRdb to the early 2020s). Study-level background: TCR sequence clusters from the two donors were largely donor specific. Two young, previously healthy adult volunteers made up the cohort, one male and one female. In a couple of donors, T-cell clones that expanded and contracted after mild COVID-19 were followed by sequencing TCRalpha and TCRbeta repertoires longitudinally. What the research found in general, with its limitations: Whether the second-wave clones peaking on day 37 were SARS-CoV-2 specific was not confirmed. Clones contracting from day 15 to 85 had balanced CD4/CD8 phenotypes, while a second wave expanding from day 15 to 37 was biased towards CD4+. Some responding clones were found in pre-infection memory, which suggests that pre-existing cross-reactive memory T cells took part in the SARS-CoV-2 response. Only two mild cases were covered by the study, and larger cohorts that include severe cases with pre-infection samples were considered necessary. Contracting CD4+ clones were located mainly in the CM and EM memory subsets, whereas CD8+ clones were found to be enriched in EMRA.

The germline V gene gives CDR1 as KGHSH and CDR2 as LQKENI. V gives up 3 bases and J gives up 4 bases, and the segment between their germline ends measures 16 bases. The CDR3 has 16 amino acids, counting the end cysteine and phenylalanine. Only CDR3 DNA remains: 48 bases, in frame from the first base. TCRdb shows the sequencer as Illumina NovaSeq 6000. TCRalpha and TCRbeta cDNA libraries were constructed by 5'RACE with constant-segment primers, with sample barcodes and unique molecular identifiers being introduced. RNA was extracted from every sample with Trizol reagent. Amplification of the libraries took two PCR steps, and the second step added a second sample barcode plus Illumina TruSeq adapters. The libraries were sequenced on an Illumina NovaSeq using 2 x 150 bp paired-end reads. The source study handled its data this way. With migec v1.2.7, reads were demultiplexed and then collapsed into UMI-guided consensus sequences. Using mixcr v2.1.11, the UMI consensuses were aligned to TRA and TRB V and J templates and assembled into clonotypes. Expanded or contracted clonotypes were those called significant by both edgeR and NoisET, with noise models trained on biological replicates. For edgeR calls, a false discovery rate-adjusted p below 0.01 and a log2 fold-change threshold of 1 were applied. PCA with hierarchical clustering of max-normalized trajectories of the 1000 most abundant clonotypes was used as exploratory dynamics analysis. Separately sequenced CD4+ and CD8+ repertoires were used to assign a CD4 or CD8 phenotype to each responding clone. TCRdb took the public reads, trimmed them with fastp at Q25, ran MiXCR for clone calling and kept in-frame beta chains. Every CDR3 protein is listed once, alongside the most common genes and DNA of its rows. It is TCRdb's table, rather than the study itself, that gives the V and J calls and clone size. The sample table contains some 450,000 distinct CDR3 sequences; only one count was recorded for 20% of them. 7.5% to 9.5% of the sample is held by the ten biggest clonotypes.

PBMCs were isolated by Ficoll-Paque density gradient centrifugation. The sequence is built from TRBV18 and TRBJ1-5, and possibly TRBD1, on 5 matching bases. The sample taken for sequencing was PBMCs or a T cell subset sorted from them (not recorded which). This TCR was recovered from an adult woman who had mild COVID-19 (a few samples of this study predate the infection). The sample titles of this study are shuffled in the database, so cell type and time point are left out; the donor was told from shared clones. This receptor carries the CDR3 CASSPRTAGVNQPQHF. The nucleotide sequence is TGTGCCAGCTCACCCCGGACGGCGGGGGTGAATCAGCCCCAGCATTTT.